This paragraph covers one T cell receptor beta chain sequence. The target of this receptor is not known. No much larger clone is present one base from it, and per-base qualities are unavailable. Receptor libraries were prepared by the immunoSEQ multiplex PCR assay. RNA was extracted from all samples and reverse transcribed into cDNA, which served as template for TCR sequencing. First-strand cDNA was synthesized using SuperScript III with a 2:1 mix of oligo-dT and random hexamers. Amplification bias was assessed with a synthetic immune receptor repertoire, and residual bias was removed computationally. Per the authors' processing: Raw reads were preprocessed for error removal, and CDR3 was defined according to IMGT conventions as running from the conserved cysteine to phenylalanine. Clonality was computed by normalizing Shannon entropy by log2 of the number of productive unique TCRs and subtracting the result from 1. CD4 or CD8 identity of scalp clones was inferred by cross-referencing scalp TCRbeta sequences with sorted blood CD4 and CD8 repertoires. Here the immuneACCESS table is served through TCRdb, limited to in-frame sequences with V and J called. Missing clones are a known gap in these copies; in checked studies unresolved V genes cover under half, and the rest lacks a known reason. D and trimming were read from the DNA, whereas the V and J calls and clone size are those reported in that table. Within this sample are over 200,000 clones, with about three fifths of them counted one time only. The ten largest account for approximately 0.44% of the sample.

The sample originates from a study of CD8+ T cells in alopecia areata (dated by TCRdb to 2017 to 2018). The study in broad terms: Treated patients were enrolled in an open-label pilot trial of oral tofacitinib at 5 to 10 mg twice daily for moderate-to-severe alopecia areata. Patients received tofacitinib for 6 to 18 months and were then followed off drug for 6 months to check for delayed response and recurrence. To study T cell clonal expansion in alopecia areata, the researchers applied high-throughput TCRbeta sequencing to both the C3H/HeJ mouse model and human patients. Human TCRbeta sequencing covered scalp tissue and sorted CD4+ and CD8+ peripheral blood T cells from patchy and totalis/universalis alopecia areata patients and healthy controls. Tofacitinib-treated patients had biopsies at baseline and at 4 and 24 weeks of treatment, with a later scalp biopsy in several patients. Scalp clonality was compared among normal scalp (n=4), patchy alopecia areata scalp (n=8), and alopecia totalis/universalis scalp (n=8). RNA came from the PAXgene miRNA kit for fixed scalp, the miRNeasy kit for PBMCs, and the RNeasy kit for mouse skin. Amplification of TCRbeta CDR3 regions was done by immunoSEQ multiplex PCR using 35 Vbeta forward primers and 13 Jbeta reverse primers. What the authors observed across the whole study: Lesional scalp, especially in alopecia totalis/universalis, showed higher clonality and more expanded CD8+ clones than normal scalp, suggesting antigenic drive. Resident alphabeta T cells in normal human skin are also sequenced, complicating scalp TCR repertoire analysis, unlike mouse skin dominated by gammadelta T cells. Shared TCR sequences between patients were less evident than in mice, which may be partly attributable to HLA diversity in the patient population.

Reading the label with the study, this specimen's time point is: baseline before oral tofacitinib. From alopecia areata patients, peripheral blood was collected along with lesional scalp punch biopsies. PBMCs were separated by density centrifugation and stained for CD3, CD4 and CD8, after which CD4+ and CD8+ T cells were sorted on a FACSAria. V loses 4 bases, J loses 0 bases, and the germline ends lie 22 bases apart. According to the germline V gene, CDR1 reads SGHDN and CDR2 reads FVKESK. From the cysteine up to the phenylalanine, the CDR3 has a length of 20 residues. The sequence is cut down to CDR3 DNA, 60 bases in frame from base 1.

This receptor was identified in a human donor with alopecia areata. The sample in question was CD4+ T cells sorted from blood, obtained at week 0. The V and J segments used are TRBV14 and TRBJ2-6; the best D guess is TRBD2, with 7 bases matching. The DNA sequence is as follows: TGTGCCAGCAGCCCAACCCAGCTGGTCGGGGGGCCCTCTGGGGCCAACGTCCTGACTTTC. Its translation is CASSPTQLVGGPSGANVLTF.